This T cell receptor (beta chain) was found in a study of blood T cell repertoires in COVID-19. This table comes from immunoSEQ multiplex PCR, and its TCRdb copy is limited to in-frame clones, with some not included. The sample includes fewer than 70,000 clones, about 78% of them seen just once. The CDR3 extends over 14 amino acids. This sequence was found in a human donor in a cohort sampled during active COVID-19. Sequenced material: peripheral blood. This rearrangement joins TRBV21-1 to TRBJ1-5; TRBD1 reflects the table's D call only, with no check against the DNA. TRBV21-1 is annotated as a pseudogene. Written as DNA, the CDR3 is TGTGCCAGCAGGACGGGACAGGGGATGGAGCCCCAGCATTTT. Amino acid sequence: CASRTGQGMEPQHF.